This TCR beta chain was sequenced during a study of blood T cells in healthy people across ages. This clonotype showed up just once. Its antigen is currently unknown. Primed by a sample-barcoded 5' primer and a J-beta primer mix, a second PCR proceeded for about 6 to 12 cycles. Tagging of each cDNA molecule was performed by a template-switch adaptor with 12 random nucleotides. Each CDR3 protein is one row after TCRdb ran MiXCR on the 5' RACE reads. The data hold 760,000 or so distinct CDR3 sequences, with around 25% observed a single time. Germline V gene sequence: CDR1 SGHTA, CDR2 FQGNSA. The trim removed 4 bases at V and 3 bases at J, leaving 11 bases unmatched. CDR3 size: 16 residues. Study-wide results and limits: Getting older went along with TCR beta diversity per million T cells dropping roughly linearly.

Isolation per sample recovered at least 6.5 million PBMCs. The same sample was also studied in work on T cells of mothers and their children.

Sequencing was performed on blood. The source of this sequence is a boy aged 5-17 years in good health. J is TRBJ2-7 and V is TRBV7-2, with 8 nucleotides matching TRBD2. This chain's CDR3 is CASSSSEAGGYYEQYF. The CDR3 coding sequence is TGTGCCAGCAGCTCCTCGGAGGCGGGAGGTTACTACGAGCAGTACTTC.